The T cell receptor beta chain described here comes from a study of T-cell memory formation after mild COVID-19 (dated by TCRdb to the early 2020s). At the level of the whole study: Most TCR sequence clusters were specific to one of the two donors. T-cell clones expanding and contracting after mild COVID-19 in a couple of donors were tracked by longitudinal TCRalpha and TCRbeta repertoire sequencing. The cohort comprised two young, previously healthy adult volunteers, one female and one male. Broader findings and caveats from the paper: Only a couple of mild cases were covered by the study, and larger cohorts that include severe cases with pre-infection samples were considered necessary. Contracting CD4+ clones were located mainly in the CM and EM memory subsets, whereas CD8+ clones were found to be enriched in EMRA. The detection of some responding clones in pre-infection memory suggests that pre-existing cross-reactive memory T cells joined the SARS-CoV-2 response. Clones contracting from day 15 to 85 had balanced CD4/CD8 phenotypes, while a second wave expanding from day 15 to 37 was biased towards CD4+. Whether the second-wave clones peaking on day 37 were SARS-CoV-2 specific was not confirmed.

These reads were obtained on an Illumina NovaSeq 6000. cDNA libraries for TCRalpha and TCRbeta were prepared by 5'RACE using constant-segment primers, with sample barcodes and unique molecular identifiers added. RNA was extracted from every sample with Trizol reagent. Libraries were amplified in two PCR steps, with a second sample barcode and Illumina TruSeq adapters added in the second step. Sequencing of the libraries was done on an Illumina NovaSeq, producing 2 x 150 bp paired-end reads. The study's own analysis went as follows. With migec v1.2.7, reads were demultiplexed and then collapsed into UMI-guided consensus sequences. With mixcr v2.1.11, UMI consensuses were aligned to TRA and TRB V and J templates and assembled into clonotypes. Clonotypes were classified as expanded or contracted when called significant by both edgeR and NoisET, with noise models trained on biological replicates. For edgeR calls, the cutoffs were a false discovery rate-adjusted p below 0.01 and a log2 fold-change threshold of 1. As an exploratory analysis of dynamics, max-normalized trajectories of the 1000 most abundant clonotypes were examined by PCA with hierarchical clustering. The CD4 or CD8 phenotype of responding clones was assigned using the separately sequenced CD4+ and CD8+ repertoires. TCRdb reanalyzed the raw reads on its own, using fastp at Q25 for trimming and MiXCR for clone calling, and kept in-frame beta chains. CDR3 protein duplicates are merged, each entry listing the most common genes and DNA. None of the V and J calls come from the authors' own analysis; TCRdb made them. The sample table lists approximately 290,000 distinct CDR3 sequences, roughly 8.2% of them with a count of one. The top ten hold about 20% of the sample.

Ficoll-Paque density gradient centrifugation was used to isolate PBMCs. This clonotype was seen a few times. Its antigen remains unidentified. Base qualities are not provided; no much larger clone lies one nucleotide away. This TCR derives from a man aged 18 to 29 who had mild COVID-19 (a few samples of this study predate the infection). The sample titles of this study are shuffled in the database, so cell type and time point are left out; the donor was told from shared clones. Sequencing was carried out using PBMCs or a T cell subset sorted from them (not recorded which).

The CDR3: CASSLNLRTGTANSPLHF. The nucleotide sequence is given as TGTGCCAGCAGCTTAAATTTACGAACAGGAACTGCGAATTCACCCCTCCACTTT. Here the chain combines TRBV7-9 and TRBJ1-6; tentative D gene TRBD1, with 5 bases matching. CDR1 SEHNR and CDR2 FQNEAQ were looked up in the germline V gene (reference sequence). Counted from cysteine to phenylalanine, this CDR3 has 18 amino acids. Solely the CDR3 DNA is kept, with 54 bases framed from the first base. Between the V and J ends, shortened by 2 bases and 7 bases respectively, the junction contains 21 bases.